What follows are 22 T cell receptor beta chains derived from one specimen sequenced in a study of OX40 agonist ivuxolimab in advanced cancers. Clones were sequenced by immunoSEQ multiplex PCR, and TCRdb holds only the in-frame ones, with some missing. The data contain nearly 70,000 clones, roughly 85% of them singletons. This sample comprised CD4+ or CD8+ T cells sorted from blood, obtained in a trial of the OX40 agonist ivuxolimab. The source of these receptors is an adult with an advanced solid tumor such as melanoma, head and neck, liver or kidney cancer.

This rearrangement joins TRBV28 to TRBJ2-3, with 10 bases that match TRBD1. This CDR3 is 16 amino acids long. Looked up from germline, CDR1 is MDHEN and CDR2 is SYDVKM. J was trimmed by 8 bases and V by 5 bases; bases with no gene match: 13. The CDR3 DNA reads as TGTGCCAGCAGTACCCGGGACAGGGGCCCCCCGGGTACGCAGTATTTT. Translating it yields CASSTRDRGPPGTQYF.

The chain joins TRBV5-1 to TRBJ2-5, with D perhaps matching TRBD1 (5 bases). The DNA matches TRBJ2-7 better at its end, which makes the J call doubtful. The length of the CDR3 is 15 residues. In germline, CDR1 is SGHRS, CDR2 YFSETQ. CDR3 amino acids: CASSLEGADSYEQYF. The CDR3 DNA is TGCGCCAGCAGCTTGGAAGGGGCGGACTCCTACGAGCAGTACTTC.

This rearrangement joins TRBV4-3 to TRBJ1-3, with TRBD1 matching over 8 bases. The CDR3 has 15 residues. Germline trimming cut 1 base from V and 5 bases from J; bases unmatched to any gene: 4. CDR1 is LGHNA, CDR2 YSLEER, per germline. Here the CDR3 reads CASSQAGGSRNTIYF. CDR3 nucleotide sequence: TGCGCCAGCAGCCAAGCAGGGGGCTCGAGAAACACCATATATTTT.

The chain couples TRBV7-8 to TRBJ1-2; the match to TRBD1 covers 9 bases. V lost 5 bases, J lost 2 bases, and 12 bases stayed unmatched. The CDR3 covers 17 residues. The V gene's germline CDR1 is SGHVS and CDR2 FQNEAQ. CDR3 region: CASSTNTGTGRNYGYTF. Written as DNA, the CDR3 is TGTGCCAGCAGCACCAACACCGGGACAGGGAGAAACTATGGCTACACCTTC.

The chain joins TRBV28 to TRBJ2-1, with D perhaps TRBD1 (6 bases). There are 12 residues in the CDR3. The germline gives CDR1 MDHEN, CDR2 SYDVKM. Trimming pared 8 bases from V and 3 bases from J, leaving 8 bases between. CDR3 nucleotide sequence: TGTGCCAGCGGGACAAACTACAATGAGCAGTTCTTC. It specifies CASGTNYNEQFF.

This clone was seen only once. The J gene is TRBJ2-1, the V gene TRBV6-5, with D possibly being TRBD1 or TRBD2 (7 bases each). The V end lost 6 bases, the J end lost 7 bases, and 19 bases lay between the germline ends. The CDR3 runs to 15 residues. Germline loops: CDR1 MNHEY, CDR2 SVGAGI. DNA of the CDR3: TGTGCCAGCAGAACCTTCGCAGGGGGAGGGAATGAGCAGTTCTTC. Protein sequence: CASRTFAGGGNEQFF.

This rearrangement joins TRBV9 to TRBJ2-1; 7 nucleotides match TRBD2. Germline values: CDR1 SGDLS, CDR2 YYNGEE. The CDR3 runs 15 residues. The V segment lost 6 bases and the J segment 4 bases; nucleotides outside the gene matches: 10. The CDR3 here is CASTPEAGEYNEQFF. The CDR3 nucleotides read TGTGCCAGCACCCCCGAGGCGGGGGAATACAATGAGCAGTTCTTC.

The CDR3: CAISEGQGQPQHF. The CDR3 nucleotides read TGTGCCATCAGTGAGGGACAGGGGCAGCCCCAGCATTTT. The rearrangement uses TRBV10-3 and TRBJ1-5, with 9 bases lining up with TRBD1. CDR1 and CDR2 from the germline V gene are ENHRY and SYGVKD. The ends lost 2 bases at V and 7 bases at J; junction bases unmatched: 0. The CDR3 has 13 amino acids.

The table lists this clone with a count of one. This chain links TRBV4-1 with TRBJ2-7; D gene ambiguous. Trimming stripped 0 bases from V and 4 bases from J, with 7 bases between. Germline V gives CDR1 MGHRA, CDR2 YSYEKL. CDR3 length equals 13 residues. The CDR3 DNA sequence: TGCGCCAGCAGCCAAGATTTTCGATACGAGCAGTACTTC. This encodes CASSQDFRYEQYF.

This clone was seen just once. The chain links TRBV7-9 to TRBJ1-2, with 10 nucleotides matching TRBD1. Losses at the gene ends were 5 bases for V and 3 bases for J; bases not matched to a gene: 9. This CDR3 region has 16 residues. Germline CDR1 SEHNR, CDR2 FQNEAQ (reference sequence). The CDR3 region has the DNA TGTGCCAGCAGCCGGGACAGGGGCGTCCTAGACTATGGCTACACCTTC. This codes for CASSRDRGVLDYGYTF.

The chain employs TRBV7-2 and TRBJ1-1, with D possibly matching TRBD1 (6 bases). Germline V gene sequence: CDR1 SGHTA, CDR2 FQGNSA. V lost 0 bases, J lost 5 bases, and 13 bases lay in between. The CDR3 is 15 residues long. The CDR3 bases are TGTGCCAGCAGCTTAGCTTGGACAGCCAATACTGAAGCTTTCTTT. Translated, it gives CASSLAWTANTEAFF.

A word on this clone: The sample contains more than one DNA sequence encoding this CDR3. The chain couples TRBV20-1 to TRBJ1-3; D gene ambiguous. Germline V gene sequence: CDR1 DFQATT, CDR2 SNEGSKA (reference sequence). The CDR3 runs to 11 residues. Trimming cost V 6 bases and J 4 bases, with 7 bases left between them. The CDR3 region is CSAFAGNTIYF. The CDR3 DNA reads TGCAGTGCCTTTGCAGGAAACACCATATATTTT.

The chain joins TRBV18 to TRBJ2-1, with D tentatively TRBD1 or TRBD2 (5 bases each). Germline-derived CDR1 and CDR2 are KGHSH and LQKENI. This CDR3 has 15 amino acids. Between the trimmed V and J ends, which lost 6 bases and 0 bases, there was a span of 12 bases. CDR3 protein: CASSRGTSSYNEQFF. The DNA of the CDR3 is TGTGCCAGCTCTCGGGGCACGAGCTCCTACAATGAGCAGTTCTTC.

CDR3 in amino acids: CASSLGTALLNEKLFF. The CDR3 coding sequence is TGCGCCAGCAGCTTGGGTACGGCGCTTTTGAATGAAAAACTGTTTTTT. The chain recombines TRBV5-1 with TRBJ1-4; unclear D gene. There are 16 residues in the CDR3. Per the germline V gene, CDR1 is SGHRS and CDR2 is YFSETQ. Trimming cost V 0 bases and J 5 bases, with 14 bases left between them.

Comment on this clone: The same CDR3 arises from other DNA sequences in this sample as well. The chain is built from TRBV18 and TRBJ1-1; unclear D gene. The germline gives CDR1 KGHSH, CDR2 LQKENI. This CDR3 is 13 amino acids long. V lost 1 base and J lost 2, with 5 bases in between. In nucleotides, the CDR3 is TGTGCCAGCTCACCACGAGGTAACACTGAAGCTTTCTTT. Protein sequence: CASSPRGNTEAFF. Full variable domain (rest looked up from reference TRBV18 and TRBJ1-1): NAGVMQNPRHLVRRRGQEARLRCSPMKGHSHVYWYRQLPEEGLKFMVYLQKENIIDESGMPKERFSAEFPKEGPSILRIQQVVRGDSAAYFCASSPRGNTEAFFGQGTRLTVV.

In its sample, this clone was seen a few times. The rearrangement joins TRBV10-3 to TRBJ1-5; D is perhaps TRBD1 (6 bases). The CDR3 consists of 14 residues. CDR1 ENHRY and CDR2 SYGVKD come from the germline V gene. Deletions cut 4 bases from V and 6 bases from J, with 13 bases between. CDR3 coding DNA: TGTGCCATCAGTGGAGGGCAGGGGAGTCAGCCCCAGCATTTT. It codes for CAISGGQGSQPQHF.

This clone was observed a single time. This chain joins TRBV9 and TRBJ1-3; maybe TRBD1 (5 bases). This CDR3 comprises 16 residues. Germline lookup yields CDR1 SGDLS and CDR2 YYNGEE. Trimming cost V 3 bases and J 0 bases, with 13 bases left between them. CDR3 residues: CASSERDRASGNTIYF. The DNA of the CDR3 is TGTGCCAGCAGCGAGCGGGACCGCGCCTCTGGAAACACCATATATTTT.

The chain links TRBV27 to TRBJ2-3; a weak D match, TRBD1 (6 bases). From germline, CDR1 is MNHEY and CDR2 SMNVEV (reference sequence). There are 15 residues in the CDR3. Trimming shortened V by 2 bases and J by 0 bases, and 9 bases separated the two germline ends. CDR3 in DNA: TGTGCCAGCAGTTTAGCAGGACAGAGCACAGATACGCAGTATTTT. This sequence encodes CASSLAGQSTDTQYF.

The rearrangement uses TRBV6-6 and TRBJ1-1; D remains ambiguous. The CDR3 is made up of 13 amino acids. The germline V gene has CDR1 MNHNY and CDR2 SVGAGI (reference sequence). V was trimmed by 7 bases and J by 4 bases, leaving 13 bases between them. CDR3 residues: CASTGISSTEAFF. The CDR3 DNA is TGTGCCAGCACAGGCATATCGAGCACTGAAGCTTTCTTT.

The J gene is TRBJ2-7, the V gene TRBV20-1; D unresolved. Trimming took off 5 bases at V and 6 bases at J, with 11 bases between the two ends. Germline V gene sequence: CDR1 DFQATT, CDR2 SNEGSKA (reference sequence). This CDR3 region has 11 residues. CDR3 DNA sequence: TGCAGTGCTTCCGTCCTGGGCGAGCAGTACTTC. This gives the protein CSASVLGEQYF.

V gene TRBV11-3 combines with J gene TRBJ2-7; 7 bases are a match to TRBD2. Germline V CDR1 and CDR2: SGHNT, YENEEA. V was clipped by 6 bases and J by 6 bases; unmatched bases: 11. The CDR3 runs to 14 residues. This chain's CDR3 is CASSWGREGGEQYF. The CDR3, as DNA: TGTGCCAGCAGTTGGGGCAGGGAGGGAGGCGAGCAGTACTTC.

The J gene is TRBJ1-5, the V gene TRBV7-2; unclear D gene. The CDR3 loop spans 13 amino acids. Trimming took 5 bases from V and 6 from J, leaving 11 bases between them. Germline-derived CDR1 and CDR2 are SGHTA and FQGNSA. The CDR3 spells CASSRGVGQPQHF. The CDR3 DNA is TGTGCCAGCAGCCGCGGGGTGGGTCAGCCCCAGCATTTT.